What follows is one T cell receptor (beta chain) and its context. This record belongs to a study of blood T cell repertoires in COVID-19. Across the study: Samples came from the United States, Italy and Spain, spanning acute and convalescent COVID-19. Sources were T cells, B-cell-depleted T cells, or PBMCs; the material itself was cDNA or gDNA.

Seattle's enrolled individuals joined amid active infection and were then monitored longitudinally. Germline CDR1 reads MGHRA; CDR2 reads YSYEKL. Trimming shortened V by 3 bases and J by 5 bases, and 10 bases separated the two germline ends. The CDR3 contains 13 residues. Per the original data handling: The assay estimated nucleated cells by amplifying reference gene primers. TCRdb's copy holds only in-frame clones and misses some; the assay was immunoSEQ multiplex PCR. V and J calls and clone size follow that table, whereas D and trimming were derived from the DNA. The table has 300,000 to 350,000 clones, around 90% seen once.

Sequences were obtained from peripheral blood. This clonotype was sampled from a woman aged 30 to 39 with COVID-19, enrolled during active disease. This chain uses TRBV4-1 with TRBJ1-2; possible D gene TRBD1, 6 bases. The CDR3 loop reads CASSQGQGYGYTF. The DNA for the CDR3 is TGCGCCAGCAGCCAGGGGCAGGGGTATGGCTACACCTTC.